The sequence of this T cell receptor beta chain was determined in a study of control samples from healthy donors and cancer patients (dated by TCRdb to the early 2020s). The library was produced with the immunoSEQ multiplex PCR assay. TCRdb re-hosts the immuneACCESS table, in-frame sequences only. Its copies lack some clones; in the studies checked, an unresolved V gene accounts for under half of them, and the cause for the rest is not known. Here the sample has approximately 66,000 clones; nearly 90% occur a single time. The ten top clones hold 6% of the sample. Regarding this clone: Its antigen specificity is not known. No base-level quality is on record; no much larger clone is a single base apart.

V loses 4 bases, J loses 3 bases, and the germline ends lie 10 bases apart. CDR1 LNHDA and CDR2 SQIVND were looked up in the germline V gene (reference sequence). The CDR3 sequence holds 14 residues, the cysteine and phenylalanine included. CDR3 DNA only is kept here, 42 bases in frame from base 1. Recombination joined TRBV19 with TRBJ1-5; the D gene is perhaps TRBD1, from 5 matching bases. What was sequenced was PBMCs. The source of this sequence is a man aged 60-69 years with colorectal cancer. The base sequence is TGTGCCAGTAGTAGGGGAGGGGTCAATCAGCCCCAGCATTTT. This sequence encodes CASSRGGVNQPQHF.